This T cell receptor beta chain was recorded in a study of cytomegalovirus exposure and HLA in healthy donors. This CDR3 has 14 residues. V lost 7 bases and J lost 4, with 13 bases in between. Germline CDR1 reads MGHRA; CDR2 reads YSYEKL. Details on this clone: What it recognizes is unknown.

PCR primers comprised 60 Vbeta and 13 Jbeta primers. Assay used: immunoSEQ multiplex PCR; TCRdb lists only in-frame clones, some missing. Of 100,000 to 150,000 clones in the sample, roughly 17% were seen once. Whole-study results and caveats: The majority of TCR sequences were rare, yet some public TCRs appeared in many donors. The authors confirmed in vitro that three CMV-associated chains were specific for CMV antigens.

The receptor comes from a female donor in good health and CMV-seropositive. V gene TRBV4-1 combines with J gene TRBJ2-2; D might be TRBD1 (5 bases). The specimen was PBMCs. This CDR3 reads CASTPGIGTGELFF. In nucleotides, the CDR3 is TGCGCCAGCACCCCAGGGATCGGCACCGGGGAGCTGTTTTTT.